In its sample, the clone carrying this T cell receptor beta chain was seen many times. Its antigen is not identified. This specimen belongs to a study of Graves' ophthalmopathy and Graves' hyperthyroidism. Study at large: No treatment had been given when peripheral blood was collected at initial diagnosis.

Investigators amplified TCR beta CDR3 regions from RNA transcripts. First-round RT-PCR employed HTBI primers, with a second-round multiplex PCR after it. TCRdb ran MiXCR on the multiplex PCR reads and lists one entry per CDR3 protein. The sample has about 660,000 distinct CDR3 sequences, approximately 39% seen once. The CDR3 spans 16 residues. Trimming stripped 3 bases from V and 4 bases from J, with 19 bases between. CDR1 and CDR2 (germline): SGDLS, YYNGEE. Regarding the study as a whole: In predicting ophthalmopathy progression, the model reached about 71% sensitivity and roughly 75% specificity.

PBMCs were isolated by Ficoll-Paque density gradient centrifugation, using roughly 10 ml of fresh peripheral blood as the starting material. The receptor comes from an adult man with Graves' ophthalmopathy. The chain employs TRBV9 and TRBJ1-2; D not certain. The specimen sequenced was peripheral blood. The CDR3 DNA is TGTGCCAGCAGCGGTCCACCAGCCGTTAACTTCTATGGCTACACCTTC. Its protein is CASSGPPAVNFYGYTF.